Listed below are T cell receptor beta chains from one sample, sequenced in a study of identical twins. One entry per CDR3 protein results from TCRdb running MiXCR on the 5' RACE reads. The table includes about 220,000 distinct CDR3 sequences, around 6.9% detected once. Another study also made use of these data, one on yellow fever vaccine responses in identical twins.

The sample consisted of memory (CD45RO+) T cells sorted from blood. Receptor source: a woman in her late teens or twenties in good health. The CDR3 runs from the conserved cysteine through the conserved F or W. A D gene is named only where the DNA matches it firmly. Expanded clones get a size class; other rows say once, few or many, or leave the size out.

clone size: few
CDR3 length: 14
J gene: TRBJ2-5
V gene: TRBV28
D gene: NA
CDR3 protein: CASSLPQGRETQYF
CDR3 DNA: TGTGCCAGCAGTCTACCGCAGGGTCGGGAGACCCAGTACTTC

clone size: many
CDR3 length: 15
J gene: TRBJ2-3
V gene: TRBV12-3/TRBV12-4
D gene: TRBD1
CDR3 protein: CASSHRDRVTDTQYF
CDR3 DNA: TGTGCCAGCAGTCACCGGGACAGAGTCACAGATACGCAGTATTTT

clone size: NA
CDR3 length: 17
J gene: TRBJ2-4
V gene: TRBV20-1
D gene: NA
CDR3 protein: CSASKGEGVGAKNIQYF
CDR3 DNA: TGCAGTGCTAGTAAGGGGGAAGGAGTGGGGGCCAAAAACATTCAGTACTTC

clone size: many
CDR3 length: 15
J gene: TRBJ2-6
V gene: TRBV15
D gene: NA
CDR3 protein: CATSRGDSGANVLTF
CDR3 DNA: TGTGCCACCAGCAGAGGAGATTCTGGGGCCAACGTCCTGACTTTC

clone size: many
CDR3 length: 14
J gene: TRBJ2-4
V gene: TRBV7-2
D gene: NA
CDR3 protein: CALATGQGKNIQYF
CDR3 DNA: TGTGCCCTTGCTACGGGCCAGGGCAAAAACATTCAGTACTTC

clone size: many
CDR3 length: 14
J gene: TRBJ1-6
V gene: TRBV15
D gene: NA
CDR3 protein: CATRSSPENSPLHF
CDR3 DNA: TGTGCCACCAGAAGCAGCCCAGAGAATTCACCCCTCCACTTT

clone size: NA
CDR3 length: 13
J gene: TRBJ2-7
V gene: TRBV30
D gene: TRBD1
CDR3 protein: CAWNRDRAYEQYF
CDR3 DNA: TGTGCCTGGAATAGGGACAGGGCCTACGAGCAGTACTTC

clone size: many
CDR3 length: 12
J gene: TRBJ2-3
V gene: TRBV20-1
D gene: TRBD2
CDR3 protein: CSAILAGGPQYF
CDR3 DNA: TGCAGTGCTATCTTGGCGGGAGGTCCGCAGTATTTT

clone size: many
CDR3 length: 16
J gene: TRBJ2-1
V gene: TRBV7-9
D gene: TRBD2
CDR3 protein: CASSPQGLAVYNEQFF
CDR3 DNA: TGTGCCAGCAGCCCGCAGGGACTAGCGGTTTACAATGAGCAGTTCTTC

clone size: NA
CDR3 length: 15
J gene: TRBJ2-7
V gene: TRBV28
D gene: NA
CDR3 protein: CASSPVGVSSYEQYF
CDR3 DNA: TGTGCCAGCAGTCCCGTCGGGGTTAGCTCCTACGAGCAGTACTTC

clone size: few
CDR3 length: 14
J gene: TRBJ2-7
V gene: TRBV20-1
D gene: NA
CDR3 protein: CSATRDSATYEQYF
CDR3 DNA: TGCAGTGCTACTAGAGATTCGGCAACCTACGAGCAGTACTTC

clone size: many
CDR3 length: 16
J gene: TRBJ1-2
V gene: TRBV5-1
D gene: NA
CDR3 protein: CASSLWDPVRDYGYTF
CDR3 DNA: TGCGCCAGCAGCTTGTGGGACCCAGTGAGGGACTATGGCTACACCTTC

clone size: NA
CDR3 length: 15
J gene: TRBJ1-4
V gene: TRBV2
D gene: NA
CDR3 protein: CASSGGPTTNEKLFF
CDR3 DNA: TGTGCCAGCAGTGGGGGACCTACAACTAATGAAAAACTGTTTTTT

clone size: few
CDR3 length: 13
J gene: TRBJ2-1
V gene: TRBV29-1
D gene: TRBD2
CDR3 protein: CSVRSGGAGEQFF
CDR3 DNA: TGCAGCGTAAGGAGCGGGGGGGCCGGTGAGCAGTTCTTC

clone size: many
CDR3 length: 12
J gene: TRBJ2-5
V gene: TRBV29-1
D gene: NA
CDR3 protein: CSVDLYQETQYF
CDR3 DNA: TGCAGCGTTGATCTGTACCAAGAGACCCAGTACTTC

clone size: few
CDR3 length: 12
J gene: TRBJ2-5
V gene: TRBV15
D gene: NA
CDR3 protein: CATSSPLETQYF
CDR3 DNA: TGTGCCACCAGCAGCCCTCTAGAGACCCAGTACTTC

clone size: NA
CDR3 length: 15
J gene: TRBJ1-6
V gene: TRBV7-9
D gene: NA
CDR3 protein: CASSPTGAYNSPLHF
CDR3 DNA: TGTGCCAGCAGCCCCACGGGGGCGTATAATTCACCCCTCCACTTT

clone size: few
CDR3 length: 14
J gene: TRBJ2-5
V gene: TRBV6-1
D gene: NA
CDR3 protein: CASSSLGGRSTQYF
CDR3 DNA: TGTGCCAGCAGCTCCCTCGGGGGGCGCTCAACCCAGTACTTC

clone size: NA
CDR3 length: 13
J gene: TRBJ2-1
V gene: TRBV10-3
D gene: TRBD1
CDR3 protein: CAISRDRLNEQFF
CDR3 DNA: TGTGCCATTTCGCGGGACAGGCTCAATGAGCAGTTCTTC

clone size: many
CDR3 length: 16
J gene: TRBJ2-5
V gene: TRBV2
D gene: NA
CDR3 protein: CASTPRRRGSQETQYF
CDR3 DNA: TGTGCCAGCACCCCGAGGAGGAGGGGAAGCCAAGAGACCCAGTACTTC

clone size: many
CDR3 length: 16
J gene: TRBJ2-5
V gene: TRBV4-3
D gene: NA
CDR3 protein: CASSQGLREGEETQYF
CDR3 DNA: TGCGCCAGCAGCCAAGGCCTAAGGGAGGGGGAAGAGACCCAGTACTTC

clone size: few
CDR3 length: 12
J gene: TRBJ1-1
V gene: TRBV6-2/TRBV6-3
D gene: NA
CDR3 protein: CASSYMDTEAFF
CDR3 DNA: TGTGCCAGCAGTTATATGGACACTGAAGCTTTCTTT